This paragraph reports one TCR beta chain. Its specificity is unknown. Primers included in the PCR were 60 Vbeta and 13 Jbeta primers. Per the original methods: Counted up in a later analysis, unique TCR beta chains came to around 80 million, with some 9.9 million shared. Sequencing used immunoSEQ multiplex PCR; TCRdb keeps in-frame clones, though not all of them. The V and J calls and clone size are taken from that table; D and trimming were inferred from the DNA. The profile shows more than 150,000 clones, around three quarters of them singletons. The length of the CDR3 is 16 residues. The germline V gene has CDR1 MNHEY and CDR2 SVGAGI. Trimming at V came to 4 bases and at J to 2 bases, leaving 5 bases not matched to a gene. This entry is derived from a study of cytomegalovirus exposure and HLA in healthy donors. Notes on the study in general: The authors later found most CMV-associated TCR beta chains appeared HLA-restricted. An ancestry cluster, one associated with Asian ancestry, reportedly showed fewer N-insertions than the approximately 700-donor mean in a later analysis. The dataset shows that most TCR sequences were rare, while some public TCRs occurred in many donors.

Sequencing input: PBMCs. This TCR was sampled from a woman in her twenties or thirties in good health and CMV-seronegative. V is TRBV6-5 and J is TRBJ2-7; 13 nucleotides align to TRBD2. In DNA form, the CDR3 reads TGTGCCAGCAGTTCCCTGACTAGCGGGAGGACCTACGAGCAGTACTTC. Translating it yields CASSSLTSGRTYEQYF.